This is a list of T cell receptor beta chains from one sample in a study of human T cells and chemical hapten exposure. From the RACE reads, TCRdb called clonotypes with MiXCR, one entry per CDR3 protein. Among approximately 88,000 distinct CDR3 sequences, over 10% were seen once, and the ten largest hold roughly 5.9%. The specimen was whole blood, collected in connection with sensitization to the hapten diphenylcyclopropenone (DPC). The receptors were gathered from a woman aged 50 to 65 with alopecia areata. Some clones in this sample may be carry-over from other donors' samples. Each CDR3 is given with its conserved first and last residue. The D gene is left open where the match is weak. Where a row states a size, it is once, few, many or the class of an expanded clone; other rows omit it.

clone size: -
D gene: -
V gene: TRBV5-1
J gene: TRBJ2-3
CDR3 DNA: TGCGCCAGCAGCTTGGAAGGGCGGCTCACAGATACGCAGTATTTT
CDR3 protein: CASSLEGRLTDTQYF

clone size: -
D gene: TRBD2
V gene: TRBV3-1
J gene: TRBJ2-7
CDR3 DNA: TGTGCCAGCAGCCAAGATTGGCTAGCGGATAGCTCCTACGAGCAGTACTTC
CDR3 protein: CASSQDWLADSSYEQYF

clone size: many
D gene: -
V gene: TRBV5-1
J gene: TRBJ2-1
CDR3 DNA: TGCGCCAGCAGCTTGGTTCCGGACCGCTCCTACAATGAGCAGTTCTTC
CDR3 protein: CASSLVPDRSYNEQFF

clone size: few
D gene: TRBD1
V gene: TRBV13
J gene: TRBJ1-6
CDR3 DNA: TGTGCCAGCAAGCAGGGGGCAAGGGGTAATTCACCCCTCCACTTT
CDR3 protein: CASKQGARGNSPLHF

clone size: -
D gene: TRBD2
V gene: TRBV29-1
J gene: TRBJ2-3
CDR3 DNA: TGCAGCGTTGGTAGTCTAGCGGGAGGTTTGACAGATACGCAGTATTTT
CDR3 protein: CSVGSLAGGLTDTQYF

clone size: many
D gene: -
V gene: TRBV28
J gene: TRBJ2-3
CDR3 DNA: TGTGCCAGCAGTTCCCGAGGGTCCGCAGATACGCAGTATTTT
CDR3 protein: CASSSRGSADTQYF

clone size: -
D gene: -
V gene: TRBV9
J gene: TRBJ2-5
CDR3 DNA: TGTGCCAGCAGCTCACCACAGGGAGGTATTGAGACCCAGTACTTC
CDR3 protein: CASSSPQGGIETQYF

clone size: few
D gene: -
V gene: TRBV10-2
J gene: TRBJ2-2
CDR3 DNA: TGCGCCAGCAGTGAGGGCAGCAACACCGGGGAGCTGTTTTTT
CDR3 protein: CASSEGSNTGELFF

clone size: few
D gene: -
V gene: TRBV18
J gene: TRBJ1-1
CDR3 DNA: TGTGCCAGCTCACCGACAGACTTGGACACTGAAGCTTTCTTT
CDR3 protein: CASSPTDLDTEAFF

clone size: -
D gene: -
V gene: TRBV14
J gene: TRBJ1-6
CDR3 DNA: TGTGCCAGCAGCCTGCCGGGGTTCGGTAATTCACCCCTCCACTTT
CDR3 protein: CASSLPGFGNSPLHF

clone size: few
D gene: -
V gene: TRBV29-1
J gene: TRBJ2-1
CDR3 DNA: TGCAGCGTTGAGCCCGGAAATGAGCAGTTCTTC
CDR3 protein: CSVEPGNEQFF

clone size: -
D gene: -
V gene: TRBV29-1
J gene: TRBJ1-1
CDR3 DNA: TGCAGCGTTAGGGGATCCACTGAAGCTTTCTTT
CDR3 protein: CSVRGSTEAFF

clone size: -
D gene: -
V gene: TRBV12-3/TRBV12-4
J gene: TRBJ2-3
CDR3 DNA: TGTGCCAGCAGTTTCTCGGGGGTTCCTAGCACAGATACGCAGTATTTT
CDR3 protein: CASSFSGVPSTDTQYF

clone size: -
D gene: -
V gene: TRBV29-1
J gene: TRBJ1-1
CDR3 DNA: TGCAGCGTCATGAGTCGGGGCACTGAAGCTTTCTTT
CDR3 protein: CSVMSRGTEAFF

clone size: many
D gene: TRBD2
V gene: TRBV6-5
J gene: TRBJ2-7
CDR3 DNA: TGTGCCAGCAGAAACCTGCTAGCGGGATTGAGCGAGCAGTACTTC
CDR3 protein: CASRNLLAGLSEQYF

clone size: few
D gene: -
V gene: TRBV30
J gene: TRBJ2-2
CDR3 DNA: TGTGCCTGGAGCGCCGGACAGAACACCGGGGAGCTGTTTTTT
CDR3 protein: CAWSAGQNTGELFF

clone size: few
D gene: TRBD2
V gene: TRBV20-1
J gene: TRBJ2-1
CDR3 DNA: TGCAGTGCTAGTTACCTAGCGGGAGGGGGGAATGAGCAGTTCTTC
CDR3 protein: CSASYLAGGGNEQFF

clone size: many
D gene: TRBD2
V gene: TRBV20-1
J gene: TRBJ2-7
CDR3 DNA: TGCAGTGCTAGGGCTAGCGGCGAGCAGTACTTC
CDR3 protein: CSARASGEQYF

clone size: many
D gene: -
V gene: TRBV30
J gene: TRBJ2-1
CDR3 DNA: TGTGCCTGGAAAAGGACAGTAGCAGTAAACAATGAGCAGTTCTTC
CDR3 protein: CAWKRTVAVNNEQFF

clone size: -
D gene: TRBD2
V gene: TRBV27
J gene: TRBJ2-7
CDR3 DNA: TGTGCCAGCAGTGAGCCGGGACTAGCGGCGAGCTCCTACAATGAGCAGTACTTC
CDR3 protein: CASSEPGLAASSYNEQYF

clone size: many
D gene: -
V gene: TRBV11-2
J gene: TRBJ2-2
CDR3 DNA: TGTGCCAGCAGCCCGATCACCGGGGAGCTGTTTTTT
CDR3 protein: CASSPITGELFF

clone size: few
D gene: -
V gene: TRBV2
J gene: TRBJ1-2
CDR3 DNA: TGTGCCAGCAGTGAGGGGGCCACCCGAGGTGGCTACACCTTC
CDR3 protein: CASSEGATRGGYTF

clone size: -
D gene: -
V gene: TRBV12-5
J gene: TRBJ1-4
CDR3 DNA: TGTGCTAGTGGTCAAGACCTAACTAATGAAAAACTGTTTTTT
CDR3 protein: CASGQDLTNEKLFF

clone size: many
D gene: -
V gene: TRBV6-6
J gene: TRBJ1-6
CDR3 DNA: TGTGCCAGCAGTTACTCGGCCGATTCACCCCTCCACTTT
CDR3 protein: CASSYSADSPLHF

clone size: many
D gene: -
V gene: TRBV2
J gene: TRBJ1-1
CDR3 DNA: TGTGCCAGCACCTTGGTGATTGGACGGGCTTTCTTT
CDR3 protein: CASTLVIGRAFF

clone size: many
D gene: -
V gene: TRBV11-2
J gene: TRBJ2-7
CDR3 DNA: TGTGCCACCGGAAGCAACTACGAGCAGTACTTC
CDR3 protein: CATGSNYEQYF

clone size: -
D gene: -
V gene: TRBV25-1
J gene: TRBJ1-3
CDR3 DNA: TGTGCCAGCAGTGAATTGGCTGCTAGTAACACCATATATTTT
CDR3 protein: CASSELAASNTIYF

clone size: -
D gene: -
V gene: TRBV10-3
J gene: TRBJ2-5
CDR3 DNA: TGTGCCATCGGGGGCGAGACCCAGTACTTC
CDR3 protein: CAIGGETQYF

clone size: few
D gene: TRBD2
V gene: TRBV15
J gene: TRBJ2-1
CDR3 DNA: TGTGCCACCAGCCCTAGCCTCGGACTAGGGAGAAATGAGCAGTTCTTC
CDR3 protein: CATSPSLGLGRNEQFF

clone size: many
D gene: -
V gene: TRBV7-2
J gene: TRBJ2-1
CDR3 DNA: TGTGCCAGCAGCTTCGGTTTTGGTAATGAGCAGTTCTTC
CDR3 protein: CASSFGFGNEQFF

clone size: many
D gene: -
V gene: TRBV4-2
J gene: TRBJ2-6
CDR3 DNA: TGTGCCAGCAGCCATACAGGGCCCTCTGGGGCCAACGTCCTGACTTTC
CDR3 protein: CASSHTGPSGANVLTF

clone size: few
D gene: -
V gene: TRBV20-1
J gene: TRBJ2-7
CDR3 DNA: TGCAGTGCTAGAGATCGCCGGGCCTCCTACGAGCAGTACTTC
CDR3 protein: CSARDRRASYEQYF

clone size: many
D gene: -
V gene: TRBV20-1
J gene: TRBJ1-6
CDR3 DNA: TGCAGTGCTAGATCCTCACTGGGGTATAATTCACCCCTCCACTTT
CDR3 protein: CSARSSLGYNSPLHF

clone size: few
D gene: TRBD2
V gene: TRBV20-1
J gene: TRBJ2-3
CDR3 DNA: TGCAGTGCTAGGAAAGCGGGACGCACAGATACGCAGTATTTT
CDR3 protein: CSARKAGRTDTQYF

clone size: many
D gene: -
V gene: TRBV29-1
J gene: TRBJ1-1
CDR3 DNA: TGCAGCGTTAAAGCAGCGGTGAACACTGAAGCTTTCTTT
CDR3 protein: CSVKAAVNTEAFF

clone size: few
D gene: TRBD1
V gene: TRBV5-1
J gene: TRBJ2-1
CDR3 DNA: TGCGCCAGCAGCCCAGACAGGGAGTGGAATGAGCAGTTCTTC
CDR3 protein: CASSPDREWNEQFF

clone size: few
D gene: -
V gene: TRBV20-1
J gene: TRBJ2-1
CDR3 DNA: TGCAGTGCTAGCCCTAGCGCCTTTGTTGGTGAGCAGTTCTTC
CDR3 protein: CSASPSAFVGEQFF

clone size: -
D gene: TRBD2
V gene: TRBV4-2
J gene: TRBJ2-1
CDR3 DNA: TGTGCCAGCAGCCAAGAGTCTAGCGGGAGTAGGAATGAGCAGTTCTTC
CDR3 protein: CASSQESSGSRNEQFF

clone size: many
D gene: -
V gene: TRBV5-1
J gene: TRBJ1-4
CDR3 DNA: TGCGCCAGCAGCCACAGGGAGGGTAATGAAAAACTGTTTTTT
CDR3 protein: CASSHREGNEKLFF

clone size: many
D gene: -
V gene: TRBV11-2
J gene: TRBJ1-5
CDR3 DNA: TGTGCCAGCAGCTTAGCCCCCGGGGGCCTTCAGCCCCAGCATTTT
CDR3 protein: CASSLAPGGLQPQHF